This TCR beta chain was identified in a study of shared T cell receptors in the human thymus. Trimming shortened V by 2 bases and J by 0 bases, and 17 bases separated the two germline ends. The germline V gene has CDR1 SGHDT and CDR2 YYEEEE. This CDR3 contains 17 residues. Some clones are missing from TCRdb's copy, which holds only in-frame ones; the method was immunoSEQ multiplex PCR. The sample contains 500,000 to 750,000 clones, 70% to 90% of which appear only once. This clone occurred once. Another study also made use of these data, one on human thymus T cells. That study reports: Corrective cardiac operations yielded the resected thymus tissue.

The chain links TRBV5-6 to TRBJ1-1; weak D call: TRBD1 (5 bases). Sequenced: thymocytes. This sequence originates from a boy younger than two with a congenital heart defect. The CDR3 spells CASSLSPTALMNTEAFF. For the CDR3, the DNA is TGTGCCAGCAGCTTATCCCCGACAGCTCTCATGAACACTGAAGCTTTCTTT.